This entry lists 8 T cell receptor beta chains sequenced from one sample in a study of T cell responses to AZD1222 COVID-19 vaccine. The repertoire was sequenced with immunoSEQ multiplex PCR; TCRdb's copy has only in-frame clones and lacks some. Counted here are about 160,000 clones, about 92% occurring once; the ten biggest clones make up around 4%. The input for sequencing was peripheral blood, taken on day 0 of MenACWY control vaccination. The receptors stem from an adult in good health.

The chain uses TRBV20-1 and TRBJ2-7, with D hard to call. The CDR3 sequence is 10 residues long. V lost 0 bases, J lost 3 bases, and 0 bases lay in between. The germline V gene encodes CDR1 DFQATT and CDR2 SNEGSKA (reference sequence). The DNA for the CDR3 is TGCAGTGCTAGAGACTACGAGCAGTACTTC. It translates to CSARDYEQYF.

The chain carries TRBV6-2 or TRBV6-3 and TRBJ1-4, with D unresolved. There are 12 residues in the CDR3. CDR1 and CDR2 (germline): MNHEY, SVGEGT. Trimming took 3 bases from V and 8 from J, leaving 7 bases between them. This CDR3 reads CASSYLGEKLFF. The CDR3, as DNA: TGTGCCAGCAGTTATCTTGGAGAAAAACTGTTTTTT.

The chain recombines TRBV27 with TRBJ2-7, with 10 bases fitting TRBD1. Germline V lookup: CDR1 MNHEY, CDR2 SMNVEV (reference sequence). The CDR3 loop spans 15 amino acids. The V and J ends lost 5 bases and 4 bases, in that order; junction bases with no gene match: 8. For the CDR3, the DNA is TGTGCCAGCAGTACCGTGACAGGGGGCGGATACGAGCAGTACTTC. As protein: CASSTVTGGGYEQYF.

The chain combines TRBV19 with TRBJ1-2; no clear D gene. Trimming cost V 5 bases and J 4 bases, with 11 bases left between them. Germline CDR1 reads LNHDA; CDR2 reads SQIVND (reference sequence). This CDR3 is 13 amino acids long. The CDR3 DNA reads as TGTGCCAGTAGTCCCCGGGTGGTCTATGGCTACACCTTC. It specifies CASSPRVVYGYTF.

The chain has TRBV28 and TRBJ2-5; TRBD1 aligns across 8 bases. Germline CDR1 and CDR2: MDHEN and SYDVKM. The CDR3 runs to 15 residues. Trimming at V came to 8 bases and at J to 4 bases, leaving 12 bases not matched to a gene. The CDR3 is CASGPGQAVGETQYF. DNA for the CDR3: TGTGCCAGCGGACCGGGACAGGCGGTGGGAGAGACCCAGTACTTC.

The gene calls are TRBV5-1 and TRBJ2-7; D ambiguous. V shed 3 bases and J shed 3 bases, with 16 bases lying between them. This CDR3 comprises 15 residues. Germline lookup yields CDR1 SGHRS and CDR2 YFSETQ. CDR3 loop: CASSSLPGPYYEQYF. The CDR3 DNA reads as TGCGCCAGCAGCTCCCTCCCCGGGCCTTACTACGAGCAGTACTTC. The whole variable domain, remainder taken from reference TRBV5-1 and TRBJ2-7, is KAGVTQTPRYLIKTRGQQVTLSCSPISGHRSVSWYQQTPGQGLQFLFEYFSETQRNKGNFPGRFSGRQFSNSRSEMNVSTLELGDSALYLCASSSLPGPYYEQYFGPGTRLTVT.

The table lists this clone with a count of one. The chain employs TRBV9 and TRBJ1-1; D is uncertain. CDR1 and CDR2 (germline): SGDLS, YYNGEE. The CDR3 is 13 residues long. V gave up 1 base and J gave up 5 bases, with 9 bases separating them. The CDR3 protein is CASSVKGGTEAFF. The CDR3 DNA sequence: TGTGCCAGCAGCGTAAAGGGAGGAACTGAAGCTTTCTTT.

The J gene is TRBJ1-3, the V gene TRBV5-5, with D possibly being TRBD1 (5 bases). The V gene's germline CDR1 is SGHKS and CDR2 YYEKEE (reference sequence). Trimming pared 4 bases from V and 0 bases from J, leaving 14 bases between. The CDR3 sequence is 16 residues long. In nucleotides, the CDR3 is TGTGCCAGCAGCGGGGGACGGGCTCTCTCTGGAAACACCATATATTTT. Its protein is CASSGGRALSGNTIYF. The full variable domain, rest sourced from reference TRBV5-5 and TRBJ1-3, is DAGVTQSPTHLIKTRGQQVTLRCSPISGHKSVSWYQQVLGQGPQFIFQYYEKEERGRGNFPDRFSARQFPNYSSELNVNALLLGDSALYLCASSGGRALSGNTIYFGEGSWLTVV.